This T cell receptor (beta chain) was recorded in a study of shared clonotypes between healthy human individuals. TCRdb's table, derived via immunoSEQ multiplex PCR, lists solely in-frame clones and lacks some. The sample holds roughly 1,000,000 clones, around 82% seen once. Note on this clone: Its antigen is undetermined.

Findings and caveats of the study: Clonotypes not shared had lower generation probabilities than those common to all four donors. Estimated richness values were generally larger in naive subsets than in memory subsets. It was only blood that was sampled, and tissue repertoires likely differ.

Sequenced sample: memory CD4+ T cells from PBMCs. Sample subset: CD45RA-negative fraction. The receptor was derived from a man in his late teens or twenties in good health. Some clones in this sample may be carry-over from other donors' samples.

As DNA, the CDR3 is TGTGCCAGCAGCGAGACCCCTCAGCCTAATGAAAAACTGTTTTTT. This gives the protein CASSETPQPNEKLFF. The gene calls are TRBV9 and TRBJ1-4; D is unclear. The CDR3 has 15 amino acids. The germline V gene encodes CDR1 SGDLS and CDR2 YYNGEE. V lost 3 bases, J lost 3 bases, and 12 bases lay in between.